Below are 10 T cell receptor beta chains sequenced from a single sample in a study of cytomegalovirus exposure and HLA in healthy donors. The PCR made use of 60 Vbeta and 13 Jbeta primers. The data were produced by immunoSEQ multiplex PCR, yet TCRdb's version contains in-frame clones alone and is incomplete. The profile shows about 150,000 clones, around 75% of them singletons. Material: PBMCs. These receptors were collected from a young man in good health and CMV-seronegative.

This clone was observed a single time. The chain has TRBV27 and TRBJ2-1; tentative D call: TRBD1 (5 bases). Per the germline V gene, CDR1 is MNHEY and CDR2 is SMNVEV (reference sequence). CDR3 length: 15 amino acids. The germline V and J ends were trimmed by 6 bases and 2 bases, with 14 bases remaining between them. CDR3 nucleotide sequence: TGTGCCAGCAGCAGGGCGAGGAACGCCTACAATGAGCAGTTCTTC. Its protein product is CASSRARNAYNEQFF.

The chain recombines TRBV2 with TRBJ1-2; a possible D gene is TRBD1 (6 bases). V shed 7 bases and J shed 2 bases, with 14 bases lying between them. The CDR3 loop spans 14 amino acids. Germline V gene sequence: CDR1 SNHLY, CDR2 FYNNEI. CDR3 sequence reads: CASILPDRNYGYTF. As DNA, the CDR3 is TGTGCCAGCATACTACCGGACAGAAACTATGGCTACACCTTC.

The CDR3 DNA reads as TGTGCCAGCAGACGGGCGGGGACAGGGTATAATGAGCAGTACTTC. Translating gives CASRRAGTGYNEQYF. This chain joins TRBV7-9 and TRBJ2-7; TRBD1 matches at 9 bases. There are 15 residues in the CDR3. The ends lost 6 bases at V and 7 bases at J; junction bases unmatched: 13. Germline values: CDR1 SEHNR, CDR2 FQNEAQ (reference sequence).

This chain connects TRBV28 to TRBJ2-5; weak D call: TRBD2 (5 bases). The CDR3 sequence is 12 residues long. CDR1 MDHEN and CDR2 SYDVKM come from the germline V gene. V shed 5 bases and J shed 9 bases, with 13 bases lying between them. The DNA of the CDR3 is TGTGCCAGCAGTCTCCAGACTATGGCCCAGTACTTC. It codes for CASSLQTMAQYF.

CDR3 nucleotides: TGTGCCAGCAGCTTACGAGACAGGGGATCAGGAAATGAAAAACTGTTTTTT. Residues: CASSLRDRGSGNEKLFF. The J gene is TRBJ1-4, the V gene TRBV7-8; TRBD1 matches 8 bases. This CDR3 has 17 residues. After removal of 2 bases from V and 5 bases from J, the junction contained 10 bases not matched to a gene. Per the germline V gene, CDR1 is SGHVS and CDR2 is FQNEAQ.

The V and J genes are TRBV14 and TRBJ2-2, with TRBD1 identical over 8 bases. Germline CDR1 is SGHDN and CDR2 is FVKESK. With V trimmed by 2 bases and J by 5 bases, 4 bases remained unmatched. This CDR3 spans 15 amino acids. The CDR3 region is CASSQWTGRTGELFF. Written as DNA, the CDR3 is TGTGCCAGCAGCCAATGGACAGGGAGGACCGGGGAGCTGTTTTTT.

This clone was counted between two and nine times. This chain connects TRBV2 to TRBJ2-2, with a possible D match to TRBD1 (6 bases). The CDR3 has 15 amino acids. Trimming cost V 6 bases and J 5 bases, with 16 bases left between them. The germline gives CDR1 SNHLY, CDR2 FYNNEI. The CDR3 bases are TGTGCCAGCAGGATAGGACAGTCAGGGACCGGGGAGCTGTTTTTT. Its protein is CASRIGQSGTGELFF.

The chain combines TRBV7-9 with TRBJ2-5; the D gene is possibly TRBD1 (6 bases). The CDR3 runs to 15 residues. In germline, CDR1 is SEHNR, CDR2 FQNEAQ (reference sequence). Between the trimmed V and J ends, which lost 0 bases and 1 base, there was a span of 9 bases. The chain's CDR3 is CASSLAQGRQETQYF. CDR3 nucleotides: TGTGCCAGCAGCTTAGCCCAGGGGCGCCAAGAGACCCAGTACTTC.

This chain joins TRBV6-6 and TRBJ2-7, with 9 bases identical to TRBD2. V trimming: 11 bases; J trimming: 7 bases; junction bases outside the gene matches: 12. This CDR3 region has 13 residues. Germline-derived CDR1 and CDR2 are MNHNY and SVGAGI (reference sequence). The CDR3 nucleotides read TGTGCCGGGGGGCGGGAGGGCCTCGGTGAGCAGTACTTC. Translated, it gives CAGGREGLGEQYF.

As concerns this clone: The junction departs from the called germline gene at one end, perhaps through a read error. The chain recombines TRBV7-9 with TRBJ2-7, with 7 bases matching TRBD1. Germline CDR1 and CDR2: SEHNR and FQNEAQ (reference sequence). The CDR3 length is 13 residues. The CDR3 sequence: CSSSLDRDYEQYF. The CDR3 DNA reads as TGTTCCAGCAGCCTCGACAGGGACTACGAGCAGTACTTC. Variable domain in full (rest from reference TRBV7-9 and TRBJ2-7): DTGVSQNPRHKITKRGQNVTFRCDPISEHNRLYWYRQTLGQGPEFLTYFQNEAQLEKSRLLSDRFSAERPKGSFSTLEIQRTEQGDSAMYLCSSSLDRDYEQYFGPGTRLTVT.